What follows describes a single T cell receptor (beta chain). The antigen is not known. The sample originates from a study of CXCR3-negative and CXCR3-positive naive CD8 T cells. Findings and caveats of the study: Whereas memory cells differed, naive CXCR3-negative and CXCR3-positive cells shared similar TRBV-TRBJ usage.

The CDR3 contains 16 residues. Germline V gene lookup returns CDR1 SGHRS and CDR2 YFSETQ. Through 5' RACE with UMI labels, the TRB cDNA libraries were prepared. TCRdb reprocessed the 5' RACE reads and keeps a single row for each CDR3 protein, giving no DNA. The listing contains fewer than 80,000 distinct CDR3 sequences. This chain connects TRBV5-1 to TRBJ2-1; TCRdb picks TRBD2, but there is no DNA to check that call. Sequencing input: naive CXCR3- CD8+ T cells from blood. Subset defined: CD45RO-CCR7+CD27+CD95- naive CD8+ T cells lacking CXCR3 (TNR3-). This TCR was sampled from a human donor in good health. Some clones in this sample may be carry-over from other donors' samples. The CDR3: CASSLPGLADYNEQFF.